The 5 T cell receptor beta chains below all came from one sample that was sequenced in a study of cytomegalovirus exposure and HLA in healthy donors (dated by TCRdb to 2017 to 2019). The method was the immunoSEQ multiplex PCR assay. For the multiplex PCR, a mixture combining 60 forward primers for TCR Vbeta segments and 13 reverse primers for TCR Jbeta segments was used. Entries here come from immuneACCESS through TCRdb and include only in-frame sequences with V and J called. Some clones fail to appear in such tables; in the studies checked, an unresolved V gene covers under half of the shortfall, and the cause of the remainder is unknown. This sample's records show about 110,000 clones. The top ten hold around 3.6% of the sample. The specimen was PBMCs. These receptors originate from a man aged 18-30 years in good health and CMV-seronegative.

The chain combines TRBV25-1 with TRBJ2-3, with 8 bases identical to TRBD1. Germline V gene data show CDR1 as MGHDK and CDR2 as SYGVNS. The CDR3 is 12 residues long. The J segment lost 3 bases and the V segment lost 9 bases, leaving 2 bases of the junction unmatched. As DNA, the CDR3 is TGTGCCAGTGGACAGGGAACAGATACGCAGTATTTT. Translation: CASGQGTDTQYF.

The J gene is TRBJ2-7, the V gene TRBV19; 14 bases align to TRBD2. J lost 8 bases, V lost 1 base, and 4 bases had no gene match. Germline values: CDR1 LNHDA, CDR2 SQIVND (reference sequence). This CDR3 is 15 amino acids long. The CDR3 is CASSIGGLAGEKQYF. CDR3 DNA sequence: TGTGCCAGTAGTATAGGGGGACTAGCGGGAGAAAAGCAGTACTTC.

The V gene is TRBV19, the J gene TRBJ1-2; 9 nucleotides line up with TRBD1. Germline V gene lookup returns CDR1 LNHDA and CDR2 SQIVND (reference sequence). The CDR3 totals 15 residues. With V trimmed by 4 bases and J by 11 bases, 14 bases remained unmatched. The CDR3 region is CASSTRNGDRDHYTF. DNA of the CDR3: TGTGCCAGTAGTACGAGAAACGGGGACAGGGACCATTACACCTTC.

V and J are TRBV28 and TRBJ2-2, with 11 bases that match TRBD1. V gave up 3 bases and J gave up 5 bases; unmatched junction bases: 8. Germline CDR1 and CDR2: MDHEN and SYDVKM. The CDR3 sequence is 17 residues long. The chain's CDR3 is CASSLDSRDRGTGELFF. Here the CDR3 DNA reads TGTGCCAGCAGTTTGGACTCCCGGGACAGGGGGACCGGGGAGCTGTTTTTT.

CDR3 sequence reads: CASSGLIGTSGYNEQFF. The CDR3 DNA sequence: TGTGCCAGCAGTGGCCTCATCGGGACTAGCGGATACAATGAGCAGTTCTTC. The chain employs TRBV6-1 and TRBJ2-1; TRBD2 matches 11 bases. The V gene's germline CDR1 is MNHNS and CDR2 SASEGT. V lost 4 bases to trimming and J lost 4 bases; unmatched junction nucleotides: 9. There are 17 residues in the CDR3.